This record covers a single T cell receptor (beta chain). Amplified TCR beta CDR3 regions derived from RNA transcripts. The TCR CDR3 was amplified in a first-round RT-PCR using the HTBI primer set. TCRdb recomputed calls from the multiplex PCR reads with MiXCR, one row per CDR3 protein. Of 700,000 to 950,000 distinct CDR3 sequences in the sample, around 40% are singletons; the top ten hold 30% to 40%. The CDR3 is made up of 14 amino acids. Germline-derived CDR1 and CDR2 are MNHNY and SVGAGI (reference sequence). Trimming took 8 bases from V and 7 from J; bases not matched to a gene: 12. This entry is derived from a study of T cells in Graves' hyperthyroidism and ophthalmopathy.

The chain joins TRBV6-6 to TRBJ2-7, with 9 bases identical to TRBD2. The TCR sequence derives from a woman in her thirties or forties with Graves' hyperthyroidism. Sequenced sample: blood. CDR3 region: CASRIAGGPLEQYF. For the CDR3, the DNA is TGTGCCAGCCGAATCGCGGGGGGGCCCTTGGAGCAGTACTTC.